These T cell receptor beta chains were read from a single sample in a study of blood T cell repertoires in COVID-19. Method: immunoSEQ multiplex PCR; TCRdb's copy keeps in-frame clones and lacks some. The table lists 150,000 to 200,000 clones, 70% to 90% of them singletons. The specimen was peripheral blood. The receptors were sampled from a man aged 70 or older with active or convalescent COVID-19. CDR3s include the opening cysteine and the closing phenylalanine or tryptophan. The order of the fields is J gene, clone size, D gene, V gene, CDR3 DNA, CDR3 protein. The D gene is left open where the match is weak. A clone size is listed for some rows: how often the clone was seen (once, few, many), or a class if it is expanded.

j_call: TRBJ2-3; clone_size: -; d_call: TRBD1; v_call: TRBV5-1; cdr3_nt: TGCGCCAGCAGCCGGGACAGATCTAGCACAGATACGCAGTATTTT; cdr3_aa: CASSRDRSSTDTQYF
j_call: TRBJ1-5; clone_size: -; d_call: -; v_call: TRBV30; cdr3_nt: TGTGCCTGGAGGGCAAATAGCAATCAGCCCCAGCATTTT; cdr3_aa: CAWRANSNQPQHF
j_call: TRBJ1-5; clone_size: -; d_call: -; v_call: TRBV3-1/TRBV3-2; cdr3_nt: TGTGCCAGCAGCCAAGAAGTTCCAGGGATGAGCAATCAGCCCCAGCATTTT; cdr3_aa: CASSQEVPGMSNQPQHF
j_call: TRBJ2-7; clone_size: -; d_call: TRBD1; v_call: TRBV10-3; cdr3_nt: TGTGCCATCGGCAGGGACAGGGACGAGCAGTACTTC; cdr3_aa: CAIGRDRDEQYF
j_call: TRBJ1-5; clone_size: once; d_call: TRBD1; v_call: TRBV6-1; cdr3_nt: TGTGCCAGCAGTGACAACAGGGGGCTCAGCAATCAGCCCCAGCATTTT; cdr3_aa: CASSDNRGLSNQPQHF
j_call: TRBJ1-1; clone_size: once; d_call: TRBD1; v_call: TRBV4-1; cdr3_nt: TGCGCCAGCAGCCAACCACCGGACAGGGGGTTCGGTCCTGACACTGAAGCTTTCTTT; cdr3_aa: CASSQPPDRGFGPDTEAFF
j_call: TRBJ2-4; clone_size: -; d_call: -; v_call: TRBV5-1; cdr3_nt: TGCGCCAGCAGCGCCGGGGTAACCAAAAACATTCAGTACTTC; cdr3_aa: CASSAGVTKNIQYF
j_call: TRBJ1-4; clone_size: -; d_call: -; v_call: TRBV29-1; cdr3_nt: TGCAGCGTTTTTGGCCCGGCAGGGAATGAAAAACTGTTTTTT; cdr3_aa: CSVFGPAGNEKLFF
j_call: TRBJ2-1; clone_size: -; d_call: -; v_call: TRBV6-6; cdr3_nt: TGTGCCAGCCGGGGGTACAATGAGCAGTTCTTC; cdr3_aa: CASRGYNEQFF
j_call: TRBJ1-2; clone_size: -; d_call: -; v_call: TRBV7-2; cdr3_nt: TGTGCCAGCAGCACCAGTGTAGGGTCCGGAGGTGGCTACACCTTC; cdr3_aa: CASSTSVGSGGGYTF
j_call: TRBJ2-2; clone_size: -; d_call: -; v_call: TRBV28; cdr3_nt: TGTGCCAGCCGGTTGATAGGGGTGAACACCGGGGAGCTGTTTTTT; cdr3_aa: CASRLIGVNTGELFF
j_call: TRBJ1-2; clone_size: -; d_call: TRBD1; v_call: TRBV11-2; cdr3_nt: TGTGCCAGCAGTGGGTGGGGGGACAGGTTCCATTTGAACGATGGCTACACCTTC; cdr3_aa: CASSGWGDRFHLNDGYTF
j_call: TRBJ2-1; clone_size: -; d_call: TRBD2; v_call: TRBV4-1; cdr3_nt: TGCGCCAGCAGCCACAGGACTAGCGGCCCTCTAACCTACAATGAGCAGTTCTTC; cdr3_aa: CASSHRTSGPLTYNEQFF
j_call: TRBJ2-7; clone_size: few; d_call: -; v_call: TRBV21-1; cdr3_nt: TGTGCCAGCAGCAAAGAGGGGACAGGACGGACTAGCGGGAGCCTGGGCGAGCAGTACTTC; cdr3_aa: CASSKEGTGRTSGSLGEQYF
j_call: TRBJ1-5; clone_size: -; d_call: -; v_call: TRBV6-2/TRBV6-3; cdr3_nt: TGTGCCAGCAGTTTTCCGACTTCGGGGGTCAGGCAGCCCCAGCATTTT; cdr3_aa: CASSFPTSGVRQPQHF
j_call: TRBJ1-1; clone_size: -; d_call: -; v_call: TRBV2; cdr3_nt: TGTGCCAACAAAGGTAGGACTATGAACACTGAAGCTTTCTTT; cdr3_aa: CANKGRTMNTEAFF
j_call: TRBJ1-5; clone_size: few; d_call: -; v_call: TRBV6-5; cdr3_nt: TGTGCCAGCTCTTTGGCGGGCGGGGGCAATCAGCCCCAGCATTTT; cdr3_aa: CASSLAGGGNQPQHF
j_call: TRBJ2-7; clone_size: -; d_call: -; v_call: TRBV7-2; cdr3_nt: TGTGCCAGCAGAGGCGGCAGGGCTGACGAGCAGTACTTC; cdr3_aa: CASRGGRADEQYF
j_call: TRBJ1-2; clone_size: -; d_call: -; v_call: TRBV28; cdr3_nt: TGTGCCAGCAGTTCTCGCAGTTACGACTATGGCTACACCTTC; cdr3_aa: CASSSRSYDYGYTF
j_call: TRBJ2-5; clone_size: -; d_call: -; v_call: TRBV7-2; cdr3_nt: TGTGCCAGCAGCTCCGAGACAGCAGGTACCCAGTACTTC; cdr3_aa: CASSSETAGTQYF
j_call: TRBJ1-2; clone_size: -; d_call: -; v_call: TRBV7-2; cdr3_nt: TGTGCCAGCAGCTTAAATTATTACTATGGCTACACCTTC; cdr3_aa: CASSLNYYYGYTF
j_call: TRBJ2-3; clone_size: -; d_call: TRBD2; v_call: TRBV6-2/TRBV6-3; cdr3_nt: TGTGCCAGCAGTTTCCCGACTAGCGGGAAAACTTTCACAGATACGCAGTATTTT; cdr3_aa: CASSFPTSGKTFTDTQYF
j_call: TRBJ1-1; clone_size: -; d_call: -; v_call: TRBV6-1; cdr3_nt: TGTGCCAGCAGTGAAAGACCTAGAGGAGCTTTCTTT; cdr3_aa: CASSERPRGAFF
j_call: TRBJ2-1; clone_size: -; d_call: TRBD2; v_call: TRBV7-2; cdr3_nt: TGTGCCAGCAGCTCCCCAGCGGGAGGGCTATACAATGAGCAGTTCTTC; cdr3_aa: CASSSPAGGLYNEQFF
j_call: TRBJ1-5; clone_size: -; d_call: -; v_call: TRBV10-3; cdr3_nt: TGTGCCATCAGTGAGTCGATCGGTAAACAGGGTCTCAATCAGCCCCAGCATTTT; cdr3_aa: CAISESIGKQGLNQPQHF
j_call: TRBJ1-2; clone_size: -; d_call: -; v_call: TRBV7-8; cdr3_nt: TGTGCCAGCAGCAGAGGTGGCAGGGTCGGCTACACCTTC; cdr3_aa: CASSRGGRVGYTF
j_call: TRBJ1-2; clone_size: -; d_call: -; v_call: TRBV24-1; cdr3_nt: TGTGCCACCAGTGATTTGAGGGGGACTGGCTACACCTTC; cdr3_aa: CATSDLRGTGYTF
j_call: TRBJ1-5; clone_size: -; d_call: TRBD1; v_call: TRBV4-1; cdr3_nt: TGCGCCAGCAGCCAGGAGGGACAGAGCGATCAGCCCCAGCATTTT; cdr3_aa: CASSQEGQSDQPQHF
j_call: TRBJ2-6; clone_size: few; d_call: -; v_call: TRBV15; cdr3_nt: TGTGCCACCAGCAGAGTCAGGTCGGGGGCCAACGTCCTGACTTTC; cdr3_aa: CATSRVRSGANVLTF
j_call: TRBJ1-6; clone_size: -; d_call: TRBD1; v_call: TRBV4-3; cdr3_nt: TGCGCCAGCAGCCGAGGGGACAGTCGTAATTCACCCCTCCACTTT; cdr3_aa: CASSRGDSRNSPLHF
j_call: TRBJ2-5; clone_size: -; d_call: -; v_call: TRBV6-5; cdr3_nt: TGTGCCAGCAGTCAGGGCCCCCGTGCGACCCAGTACTTC; cdr3_aa: CASSQGPRATQYF
j_call: TRBJ1-2; clone_size: few; d_call: TRBD1; v_call: TRBV19; cdr3_nt: TGTGCCAGTAGTACCGGACAGGGGGATGGCTACACCTTC; cdr3_aa: CASSTGQGDGYTF
j_call: TRBJ2-7; clone_size: once; d_call: -; v_call: TRBV11-2; cdr3_nt: TGTGCCAGCAGCTTAAGGACAGATCCCTACGAGCAGTACTTC; cdr3_aa: CASSLRTDPYEQYF
j_call: TRBJ1-2; clone_size: once; d_call: TRBD1; v_call: TRBV18; cdr3_nt: TGTGCCAGCTCACCCGGACAGGCTCGTTATGGCTACACCTTC; cdr3_aa: CASSPGQARYGYTF
j_call: TRBJ2-2; clone_size: -; d_call: TRBD1; v_call: TRBV5-5; cdr3_nt: TGTGCCAGCAGCTTGGTACAGGGGGCCAACACCGGGGAGCTGTTTTTT; cdr3_aa: CASSLVQGANTGELFF
j_call: TRBJ2-2; clone_size: few; d_call: -; v_call: TRBV2; cdr3_nt: TGTGCCAGCAGACAGGGATTGACTGGGGAGCTGTTTTTT; cdr3_aa: CASRQGLTGELFF
j_call: TRBJ1-5; clone_size: -; d_call: TRBD1; v_call: TRBV5-5; cdr3_nt: TGTGCCAGCAGCTTGGGAGGGACAGGGGGACAGCCCCAGCATTTT; cdr3_aa: CASSLGGTGGQPQHF
j_call: TRBJ1-2; clone_size: -; d_call: TRBD1; v_call: TRBV2; cdr3_nt: TGTGCCAGCAAGCCGGGACAGGGTTCTTTCGAGGGCTACACCTTC; cdr3_aa: CASKPGQGSFEGYTF